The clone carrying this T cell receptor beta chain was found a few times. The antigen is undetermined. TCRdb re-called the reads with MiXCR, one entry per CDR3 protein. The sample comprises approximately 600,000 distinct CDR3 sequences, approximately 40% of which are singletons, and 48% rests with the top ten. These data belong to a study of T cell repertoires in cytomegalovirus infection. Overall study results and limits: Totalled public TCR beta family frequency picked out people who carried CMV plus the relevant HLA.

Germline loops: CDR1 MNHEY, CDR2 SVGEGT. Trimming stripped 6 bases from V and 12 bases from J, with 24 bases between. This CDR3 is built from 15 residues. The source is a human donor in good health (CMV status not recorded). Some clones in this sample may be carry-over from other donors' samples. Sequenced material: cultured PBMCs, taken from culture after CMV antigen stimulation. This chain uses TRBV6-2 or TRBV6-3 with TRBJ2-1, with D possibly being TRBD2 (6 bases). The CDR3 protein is CASRTPRVGGALQFF. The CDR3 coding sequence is TGTGCCAGCAGAACCCCGAGGGTTGGAGGGGCCCTGCAGTTCTTC.